The rows below give T cell receptor beta chains drawn from one sample of a study. In TCRdb, the 5' RACE reads were re-called with MiXCR into one record per CDR3 protein. The profile covers fewer than 80,000 distinct CDR3 sequences, with 20% to 25% appearing a single time and 2.5% to 3.5% taken by the ten largest. Sequenced material: memory CD4+ T cells sorted from a lymph node. These receptors all stem from a female donor with breast cancer. Each CDR3 is given with its conserved first and last residue. A D gene is named only where the DNA matches it firmly. Only some rows state a clone size, as once, few, many or a class for expanded clones.

TRBV11-3	TRBJ2-1	NA	NA	TGTGCCAGCAGCCTAGCCTCATTGGGCAATGAGCAGTTCTTC	CASSLASLGNEQFF
TRBV5-1	TRBJ2-7	TRBD1	few	TGCGCCGGCGGGTGTGGGACAGGGTGGTACGAGCAGTACTTC	CAGGCGTGWYEQYF
TRBV20-1	TRBJ1-1	NA	NA	TGCAGTGCTATCCGTGGGGAGACGGAAGAAGCTTTCTTT	CSAIRGETEEAFF
TRBV3-1	TRBJ1-1	TRBD1	NA	TGTGCCAGCAGCCAAGGTCTCCGGACAGGGGGTAACACTGAAGCTTGCTTT	CASSQGLRTGGNTEACF
TRBV5-1	TRBJ2-7	TRBD1	NA	TGCGCCAGCAGCCAGGGGGTTAATTCCTACGAGCAGTACTTC	CASSQGVNSYEQYF
TRBV20-1	TRBJ2-6	NA	NA	TGCAGTGCTAGAGACCCAGGGCGGGGGGCCAACGTCCTGACTTTC	CSARDPGRGANVLTF
TRBV6-5	TRBJ1-3	NA	many	TGTGCCAGCAGAGAACAGGGCCGAGGAAACACCATATATTTT	CASREQGRGNTIYF
TRBV20-1	TRBJ2-5	TRBD1	many	TGCAGTGCTAGAAGGACAGGGGAGACCCAGTACTTC	CSARRTGETQYF
TRBV7-8	TRBJ1-5	TRBD1	few	TGTGCCAGCAGCTTAGCCTTCTCCTTCGGACAGGGGGCGCCCCCTCAGCCCCAGCATTTT	CASSLAFSFGQGAPPQPQHF
TRBV2	TRBJ1-4	TRBD1	NA	TGTGCCAGCAGCAGGGACAGGGGCCAAAATGAAAAACTGTTTTTT	CASSRDRGQNEKLFF
TRBV20-1	TRBJ1-5	NA	few	TGCAGTGCTAGACCTCCACAACACAATCAGCCCCAGCATTTT	CSARPPQHNQPQHF
TRBV5-1	TRBJ2-7	TRBD2	NA	TGCGCCAGCAGCTTGGATACTAGCGGGACCTACGAGCAGTACTTC	CASSLDTSGTYEQYF
TRBV20-1	TRBJ2-7	TRBD1	few	TGCAGTGCATCGACAGGGTCCTCCTACGAGCAGTACTTC	CSASTGSSYEQYF
TRBV7-9	TRBJ1-2	NA	few	TGTGCCAGCAGCTTAGACTTGGACTACTATGGCTACACCTTC	CASSLDLDYYGYTF
TRBV5-6	TRBJ2-5	TRBD2	few	TGTGCCAGCAGCCGCACTAGCGGGAGACAGGAGACCCAGTACTTC	CASSRTSGRQETQYF
TRBV5-1	TRBJ2-1	TRBD2	NA	TGCGCCAGCAGCCGGACTAGGGCGGAGCAGTTCTTC	CASSRTRAEQFF
TRBV10-3	TRBJ2-7	NA	many	TGTGCCACGACCAGGGGGGAGACTAGCGCGTACGAGCAGTACTTC	CATTRGETSAYEQYF
TRBV28	TRBJ1-1	NA	NA	TGTGCCAGCACCCCAGCCGATAGGGTGTACACTGAAGCTTTCTTT	CASTPADRVYTEAFF
TRBV5-1	TRBJ1-2	TRBD1	NA	TGCGCCAGCAGCCCGGGACAGGGAAATGGGGGCTACACCTTC	CASSPGQGNGGYTF
TRBV4-1	TRBJ1-3	TRBD1	many	TGCGCCAGCAGCCCCTGGGACAGAAACTCTGGAAACACCATATATTTT	CASSPWDRNSGNTIYF
TRBV5-1	TRBJ2-5	TRBD1	many	TGCGCCAGCAGAACCGGGACAGGAAGGGAGACCCAGTACTTC	CASRTGTGRETQYF
TRBV19	TRBJ1-5	TRBD1	few	TGTGCCAGTAGCCCACCGGGACAGGGAATTCAGCCCCAGCATTTT	CASSPPGQGIQPQHF
TRBV28	TRBJ2-2	TRBD1	NA	TGTGCCAGCAGTTTATACGACAGGGGATCCCAGAACACCGGGGAGCTGTTTTTT	CASSLYDRGSQNTGELFF
TRBV6-1	TRBJ1-1	NA	once	TGTGCCAGCAGTGAAAGAGCAGATTCTGAAGCTTTCTTT	CASSERADSEAFF
TRBV7-6	TRBJ2-7	TRBD1	NA	TGTGCCAGCAGCCTGACAGGGGGCGAGCAGTACTTC	CASSLTGGEQYF
TRBV30	TRBJ2-7	NA	few	TGTGCCTGGAGTAAGAGGGACGGGATGAATTACGAGCAGTACTTC	CAWSKRDGMNYEQYF
TRBV27	TRBJ1-1	NA	NA	TGTGCCAGCAGTCTAAACCTCGCAGGGCTCACTGAAGCTTTCTTT	CASSLNLAGLTEAFF
TRBV7-9	TRBJ1-5	NA	NA	TGTGCCAGCAGCTTAGCTCCGGACGGCCTCAATCAGCCCCAGCATTTT	CASSLAPDGLNQPQHF
TRBV6-6	TRBJ2-2	NA	NA	TGTGCCTCCTCGAAACTAGGGAACACCGGGGAGCTGTTTTTT	CASSKLGNTGELFF
TRBV2	TRBJ2-5	NA	NA	TGTGCCAGCAGGGTGGATGGGGAGACCCAGTACTTC	CASRVDGETQYF
TRBV7-9	TRBJ1-1	TRBD1	few	TGTGCCAGCAGCCCCGACAGGGGAGAAGCTTTCTTT	CASSPDRGEAFF
TRBV4-3	TRBJ1-6	TRBD1	NA	TGCGCCAGCAGCCAGACGACGGGACAGTATAATTCACCCCTCCACTTT	CASSQTTGQYNSPLHF
TRBV6-5	TRBJ2-5	TRBD2	many	TGTGCCAGCAGTTACTCGGGCGGGAGAGGAGAGACCCAGTACTTC	CASSYSGGRGETQYF
TRBV9	TRBJ2-7	NA	few	TGTGCCAGCAGCGTAGAGTACGAGCAGTACTTC	CASSVEYEQYF
TRBV6-1	TRBJ1-2	NA	many	TGTGCCAGCAGTGAAGCGGGAGGGGGACACGGCTACACCTTC	CASSEAGGGHGYTF
TRBV5-1	TRBJ2-2	NA	many	TGCGCCAGCAGCTTGAAGGTGGCCACCGGGGAGCTGTTTTTT	CASSLKVATGELFF
TRBV3-1	TRBJ1-3	NA	once	TGTGCCAGCAGCCAAGTAACTGGAAACACCATATATTTT	CASSQVTGNTIYF
TRBV6-5	TRBJ1-6	NA	NA	TGTGCCAGCAATGACAGGCGCTCCTATAATTCACCCCTCCACTTT	CASNDRRSYNSPLHF
TRBV5-1	TRBJ2-7	TRBD2	NA	TGCGCCAGCAGCTTGGAAGCAGCGGGAGCCTACGAGCAGTACTTC	CASSLEAAGAYEQYF
TRBV19	TRBJ2-1	TRBD2	few	TGTGCCAGTAGTAGGTTCGGGACTAGTCTTCTCAATGAGCAGTTCTTC	CASSRFGTSLLNEQFF
TRBV3-1	TRBJ2-1	TRBD2	few	TGTGCCAGCAGCCAAGACGCGCTAGCGGGATACAATGAGCAGTTCTTC	CASSQDALAGYNEQFF
TRBV28	TRBJ1-5	NA	NA	TGTGCCAGCAGTTTCGGGGAACATCAGCCCCAGCATTTT	CASSFGEHQPQHF
TRBV5-1	TRBJ2-3	NA	many	TGCGCCAGCAGCTTTCAGGGGCGATCGACCACAGATACGCAGTATTTT	CASSFQGRSTTDTQYF
TRBV2	TRBJ1-5	NA	NA	TGTGCCAGCAGTGAGGGGGTGGGTCAGCCCCAGCATTTT	CASSEGVGQPQHF
TRBV11-3	TRBJ2-3	TRBD1	few	TGTGCCAGCAGCTCTCAGGGGGCCTCGGGGTCGGCGCAGTATTTT	CASSSQGASGSAQYF
TRBV7-7	TRBJ2-2	NA	many	TGTGCTAGCAGCCAGGCGGGCTCGAACACCGGGGAGCTGTTTTTT	CASSQAGSNTGELFF
TRBV24-1	TRBJ2-1	TRBD1	few	TGTGCCACCAGTGATCCCCAGGGGGCATGGGAGCAGTTCTTC	CATSDPQGAWEQFF
TRBV5-1	TRBJ2-1	NA	NA	TGCGCCAGCAGCAGGGGGGTTGGAGGGTCCTACAATGAGCAGTTCTTC	CASSRGVGGSYNEQFF
TRBV18	TRBJ2-5	NA	few	TGTGCCAGCTCACCGGGACACGGACAGACGGTAAAAGAGACCCAGTACTTC	CASSPGHGQTVKETQYF